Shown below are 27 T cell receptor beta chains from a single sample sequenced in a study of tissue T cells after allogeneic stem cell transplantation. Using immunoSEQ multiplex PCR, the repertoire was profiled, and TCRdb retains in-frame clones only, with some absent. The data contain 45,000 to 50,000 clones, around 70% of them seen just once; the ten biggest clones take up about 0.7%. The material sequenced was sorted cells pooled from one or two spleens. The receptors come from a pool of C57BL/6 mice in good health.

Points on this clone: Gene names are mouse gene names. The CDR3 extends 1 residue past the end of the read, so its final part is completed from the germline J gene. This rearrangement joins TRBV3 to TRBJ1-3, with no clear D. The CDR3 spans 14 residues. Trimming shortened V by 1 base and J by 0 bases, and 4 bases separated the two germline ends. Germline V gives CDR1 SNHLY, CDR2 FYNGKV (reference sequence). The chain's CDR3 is CASSLENSGNTLYF. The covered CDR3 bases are TGTGCCAGCAGCTTAGAAAATTCTGGAAATACGCTCTAT. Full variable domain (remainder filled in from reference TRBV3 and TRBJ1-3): GPKVLQIPSHQIIDMGQMVTLNCDPVSNHLYFYWYKQILGQQMEFLVNFYNGKVMEKSKLFKDQFSVERPDGSYFTLKIQPTALEDSAVYFCASSLENSGNTLYFGEGSRLIVV.

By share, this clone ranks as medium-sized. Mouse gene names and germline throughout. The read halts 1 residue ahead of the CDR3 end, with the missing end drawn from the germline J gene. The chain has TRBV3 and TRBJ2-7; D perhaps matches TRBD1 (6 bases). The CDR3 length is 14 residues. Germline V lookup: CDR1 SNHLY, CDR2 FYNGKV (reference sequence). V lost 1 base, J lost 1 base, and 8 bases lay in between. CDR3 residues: CASSLEGVSYEQYF. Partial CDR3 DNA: TGTGCCAGCAGCTTAGAGGGGGTTTCCTATGAACAGTAC.

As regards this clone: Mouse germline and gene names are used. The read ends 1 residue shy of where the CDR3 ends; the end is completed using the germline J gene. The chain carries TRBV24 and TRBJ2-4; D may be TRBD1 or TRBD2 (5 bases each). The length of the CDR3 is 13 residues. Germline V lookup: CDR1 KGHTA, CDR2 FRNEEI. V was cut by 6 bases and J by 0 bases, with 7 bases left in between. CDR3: CASSRDSQNTLYF. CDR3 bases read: TGTGCCAGCAGCAGGGACAGTCAAAACACCTTGTAC.

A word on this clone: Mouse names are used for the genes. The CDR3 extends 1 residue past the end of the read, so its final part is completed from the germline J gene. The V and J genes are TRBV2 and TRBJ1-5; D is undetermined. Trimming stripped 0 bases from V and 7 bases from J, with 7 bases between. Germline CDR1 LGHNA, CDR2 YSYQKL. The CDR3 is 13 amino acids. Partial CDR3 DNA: TGTGCCAGCAGCCAAGATGACCAACAGGCTCCGCTT. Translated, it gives CASSQDDQQAPL. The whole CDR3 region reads CASSQDDQQAPLF.

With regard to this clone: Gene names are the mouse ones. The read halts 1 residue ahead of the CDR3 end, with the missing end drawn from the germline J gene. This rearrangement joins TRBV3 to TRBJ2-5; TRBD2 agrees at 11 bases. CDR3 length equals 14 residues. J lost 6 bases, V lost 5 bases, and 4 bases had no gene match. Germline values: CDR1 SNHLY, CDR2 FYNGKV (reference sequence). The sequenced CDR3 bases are TGTGCCAGCAGCCTCGGGGACTGGGGGGACACCCAGTAC. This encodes CASSLGDWGDTQY. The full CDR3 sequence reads CASSLGDWGDTQYF. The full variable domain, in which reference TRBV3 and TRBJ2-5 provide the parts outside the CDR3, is GPKVLQIPSHQIIDMGQMVTLNCDPVSNHLYFYWYKQILGQQMEFLVNFYNGKVMEKSKLFKDQFSVERPDGSYFTLKIQPTALEDSAVYFCASSLGDWGDTQYFGPGTRLLVL.

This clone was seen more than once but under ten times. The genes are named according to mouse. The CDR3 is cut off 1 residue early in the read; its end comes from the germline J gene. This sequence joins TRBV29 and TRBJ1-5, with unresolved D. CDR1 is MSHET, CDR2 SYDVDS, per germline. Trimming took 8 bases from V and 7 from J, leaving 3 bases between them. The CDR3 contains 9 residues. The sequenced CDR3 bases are TGTGCTAGCGGGCAGGCTCCGCTT. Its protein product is CASGQAPL. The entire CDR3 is CASGQAPLF.

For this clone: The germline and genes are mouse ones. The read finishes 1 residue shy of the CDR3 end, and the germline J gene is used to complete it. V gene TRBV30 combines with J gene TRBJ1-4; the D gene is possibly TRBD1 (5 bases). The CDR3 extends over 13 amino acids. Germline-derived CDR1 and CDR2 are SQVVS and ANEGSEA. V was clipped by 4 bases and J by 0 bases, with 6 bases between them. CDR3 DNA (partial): TGTAGTTCTAAGACAGTTTCCAACGAAAGATTATTT. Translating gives CSSKTVSNERLF. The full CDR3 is CSSKTVSNERLFF.

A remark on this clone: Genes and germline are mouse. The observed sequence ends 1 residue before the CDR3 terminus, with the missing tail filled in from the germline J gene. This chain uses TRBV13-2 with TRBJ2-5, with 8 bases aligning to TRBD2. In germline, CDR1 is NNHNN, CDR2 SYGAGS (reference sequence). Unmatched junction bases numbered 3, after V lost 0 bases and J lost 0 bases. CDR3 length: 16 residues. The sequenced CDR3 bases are TGTGCCAGCGGTGATGTACTGGGGGTTAACCAAGACACCCAGTAC. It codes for CASGDVLGVNQDTQY. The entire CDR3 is CASGDVLGVNQDTQYF.

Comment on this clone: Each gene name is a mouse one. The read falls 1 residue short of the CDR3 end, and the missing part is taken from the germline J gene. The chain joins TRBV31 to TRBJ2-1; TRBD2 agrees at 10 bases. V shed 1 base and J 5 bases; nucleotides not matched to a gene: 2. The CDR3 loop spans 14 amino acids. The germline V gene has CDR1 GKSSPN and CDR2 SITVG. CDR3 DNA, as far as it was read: TGTGCCTGGAGTCCGGGACTGGGGAATGCTGAGCAGTTC. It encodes CAWSPGLGNAEQF. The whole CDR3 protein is CAWSPGLGNAEQFF.

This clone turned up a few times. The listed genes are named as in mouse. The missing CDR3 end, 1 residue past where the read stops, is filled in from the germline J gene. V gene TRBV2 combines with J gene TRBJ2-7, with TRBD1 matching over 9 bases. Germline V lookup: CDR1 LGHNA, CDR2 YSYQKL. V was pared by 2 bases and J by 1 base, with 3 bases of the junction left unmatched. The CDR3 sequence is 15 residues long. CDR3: CASSQTTGGSYEQYF. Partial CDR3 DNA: TGTGCCAGCAGCCAAACGACAGGGGGTTCCTATGAACAGTAC.

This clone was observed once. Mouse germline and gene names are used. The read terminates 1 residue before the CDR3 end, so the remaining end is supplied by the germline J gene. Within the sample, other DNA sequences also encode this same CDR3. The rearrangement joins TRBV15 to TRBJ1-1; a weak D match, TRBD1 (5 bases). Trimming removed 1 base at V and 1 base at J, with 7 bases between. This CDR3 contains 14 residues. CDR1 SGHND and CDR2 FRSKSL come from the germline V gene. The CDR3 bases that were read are TGTGCCAGCAGTTTAGGGCAGGGGAACACAGAAGTCTTC. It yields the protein CASSLGQGNTEVF. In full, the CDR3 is CASSLGQGNTEVFF.

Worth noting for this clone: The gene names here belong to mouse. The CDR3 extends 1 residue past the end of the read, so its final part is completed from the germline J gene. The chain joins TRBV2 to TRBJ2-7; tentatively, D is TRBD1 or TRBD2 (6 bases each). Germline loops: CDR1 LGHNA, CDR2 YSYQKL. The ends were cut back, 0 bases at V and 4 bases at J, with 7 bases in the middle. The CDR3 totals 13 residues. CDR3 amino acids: CASSQEGGYEQYF. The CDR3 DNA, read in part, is TGTGCCAGCAGCCAAGAAGGGGGGTATGAACAGTAC.

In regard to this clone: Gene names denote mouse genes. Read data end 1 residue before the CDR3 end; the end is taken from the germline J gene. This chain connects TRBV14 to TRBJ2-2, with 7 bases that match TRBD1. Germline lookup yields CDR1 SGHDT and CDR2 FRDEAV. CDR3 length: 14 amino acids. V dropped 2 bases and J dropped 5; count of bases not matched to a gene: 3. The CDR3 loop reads CASSLRRGTGQLYF. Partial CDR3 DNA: TGTGCCAGCAGTTTACGCAGGGGGACCGGGCAGCTCTAC.

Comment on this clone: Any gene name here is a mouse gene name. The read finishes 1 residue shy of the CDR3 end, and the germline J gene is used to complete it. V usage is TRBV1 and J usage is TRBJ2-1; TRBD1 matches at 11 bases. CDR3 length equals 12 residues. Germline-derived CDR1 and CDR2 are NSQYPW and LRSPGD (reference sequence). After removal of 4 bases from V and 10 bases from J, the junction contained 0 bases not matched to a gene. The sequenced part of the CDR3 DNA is TGCACCTGCAGTGGGGACAGGGGGGAGCAGTTC. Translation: CTCSGDRGEQF. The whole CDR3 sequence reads CTCSGDRGEQFF.

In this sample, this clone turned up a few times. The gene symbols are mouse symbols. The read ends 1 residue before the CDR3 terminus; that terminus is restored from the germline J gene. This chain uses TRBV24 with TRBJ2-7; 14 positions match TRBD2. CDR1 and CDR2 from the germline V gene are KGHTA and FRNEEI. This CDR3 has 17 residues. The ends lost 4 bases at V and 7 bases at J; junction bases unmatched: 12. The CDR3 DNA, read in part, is TGTGCCAGCAGTCCAAAAAGGGACTGGGGGGGCGCCGGAGAACAGTAC. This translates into CASSPKRDWGGAGEQY. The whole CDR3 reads CASSPKRDWGGAGEQYF.

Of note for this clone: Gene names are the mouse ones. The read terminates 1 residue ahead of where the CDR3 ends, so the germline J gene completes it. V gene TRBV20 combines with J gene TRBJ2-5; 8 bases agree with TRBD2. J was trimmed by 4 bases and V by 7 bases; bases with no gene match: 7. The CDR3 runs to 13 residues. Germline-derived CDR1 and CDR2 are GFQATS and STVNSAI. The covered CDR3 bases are TGTGGTGGGAGCGGGGGGGGCAAAGACACCCAGTAC. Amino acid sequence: CGGSGGGKDTQY. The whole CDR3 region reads CGGSGGGKDTQYF.

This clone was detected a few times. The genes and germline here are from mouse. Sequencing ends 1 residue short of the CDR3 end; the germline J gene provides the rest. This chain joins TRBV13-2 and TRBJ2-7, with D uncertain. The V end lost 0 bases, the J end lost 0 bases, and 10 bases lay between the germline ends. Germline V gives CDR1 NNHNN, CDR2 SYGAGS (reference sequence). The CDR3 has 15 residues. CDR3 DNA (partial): TGTGCCAGCGGTGATGGTCCTTCTATCTCCTATGAACAGTAC. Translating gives CASGDGPSISYEQY. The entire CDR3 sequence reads CASGDGPSISYEQYF.

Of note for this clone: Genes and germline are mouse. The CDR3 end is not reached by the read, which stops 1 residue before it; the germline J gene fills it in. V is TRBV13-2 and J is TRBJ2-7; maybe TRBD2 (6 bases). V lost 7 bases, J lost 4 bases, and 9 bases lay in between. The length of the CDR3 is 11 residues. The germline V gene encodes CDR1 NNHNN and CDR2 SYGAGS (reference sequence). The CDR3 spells CASTLGYEQYF. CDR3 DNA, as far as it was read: TGTGCCAGCACTCTGGGGTATGAACAGTAC.

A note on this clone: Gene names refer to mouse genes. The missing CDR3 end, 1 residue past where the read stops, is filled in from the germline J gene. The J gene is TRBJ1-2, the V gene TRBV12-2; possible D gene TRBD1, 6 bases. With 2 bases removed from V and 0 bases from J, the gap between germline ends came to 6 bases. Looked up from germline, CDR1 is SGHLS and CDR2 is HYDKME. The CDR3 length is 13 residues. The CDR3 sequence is CASSHRANSDYTF. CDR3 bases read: TGTGCCAGCTCTCACAGGGCAAACTCCGACTACACC. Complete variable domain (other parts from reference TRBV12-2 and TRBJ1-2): NSGVVQSPRYIIKGKGERSILKCIPISGHLSVAWYQQTQGQELKFFIQHYDKMERDKGNLPSRFSVQQFDDYHSEMNMSALELEDSAVYFCASSHRANSDYTFGSGTRLLVI.

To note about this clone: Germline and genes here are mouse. The sequenced part of the CDR3 DNA is TGTGCCAGCTCTCGGGACTGGCAAGACACCCAGTAC. It yields the protein CASSRDWQDTQY. The whole CDR3 sequence reads CASSRDWQDTQYF. V usage is TRBV12-2 and J usage is TRBJ2-5; 8 nucleotides align to TRBD2. The read terminates 1 residue before the CDR3 end, so the remaining end is supplied by the germline J gene. Trimming cost V 2 bases and J 3 bases; bases outside gene matches: 0. Germline CDR1 and CDR2: SGHLS and HYDKME. The CDR3 runs to 13 residues.

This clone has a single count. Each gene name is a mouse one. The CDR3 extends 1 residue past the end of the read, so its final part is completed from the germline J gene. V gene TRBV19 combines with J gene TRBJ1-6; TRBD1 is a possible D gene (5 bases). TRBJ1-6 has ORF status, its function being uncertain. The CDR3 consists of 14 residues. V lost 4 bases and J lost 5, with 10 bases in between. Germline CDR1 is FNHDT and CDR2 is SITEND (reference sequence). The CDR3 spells CASSGQGNNSPLYF. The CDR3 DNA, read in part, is TGTGCCAGCAGTGGGCAGGGAAATAATTCGCCCCTCTAC.

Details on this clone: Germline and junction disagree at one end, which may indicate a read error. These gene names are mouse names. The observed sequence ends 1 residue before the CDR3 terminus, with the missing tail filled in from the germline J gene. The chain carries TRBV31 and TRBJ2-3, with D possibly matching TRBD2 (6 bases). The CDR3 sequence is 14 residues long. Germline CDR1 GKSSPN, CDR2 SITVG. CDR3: CAWGLGSSAETLYF. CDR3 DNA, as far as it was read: TGTGCCTGGGGTCTGGGGTCTAGTGCAGAAACGCTGTAT. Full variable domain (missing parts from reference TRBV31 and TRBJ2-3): AQTIHQWPVAEIKAVGSPLSLGCTIKGKSSPNLYWYWQATGGTLQQLFYSITVGQVESVVQLNLSASRPKDDQFILSTEKLLLSHSGFYLCAWGLGSSAETLYFGSGTRLTVL.

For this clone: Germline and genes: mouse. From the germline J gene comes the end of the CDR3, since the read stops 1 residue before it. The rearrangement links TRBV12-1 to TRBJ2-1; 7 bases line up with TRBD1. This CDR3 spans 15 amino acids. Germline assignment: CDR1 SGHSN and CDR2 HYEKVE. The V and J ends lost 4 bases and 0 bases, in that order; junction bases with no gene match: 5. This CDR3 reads CASSQHRGNYAEQFF. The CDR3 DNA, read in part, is TGTGCCAGCTCGCAACACAGGGGTAACTATGCTGAGCAGTTC.

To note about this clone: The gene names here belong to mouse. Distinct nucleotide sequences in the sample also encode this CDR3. CDR3 in amino acids: CASSLGLGGLEQYF. Incomplete CDR3 DNA: TGTGCCAGCTCTCTCGGACTGGGGGGGCTTGAACAGTAC. The gene calls are TRBV12-1 and TRBJ2-7; 13 bases map to TRBD2. Read data end 1 residue before the CDR3 end; the end is taken from the germline J gene. Germline-derived CDR1 and CDR2 are SGHSN and HYEKVE. The CDR3 spans 14 residues. Trimming removed 0 bases from V and 6 bases from J; junction bases left unmatched: 1.

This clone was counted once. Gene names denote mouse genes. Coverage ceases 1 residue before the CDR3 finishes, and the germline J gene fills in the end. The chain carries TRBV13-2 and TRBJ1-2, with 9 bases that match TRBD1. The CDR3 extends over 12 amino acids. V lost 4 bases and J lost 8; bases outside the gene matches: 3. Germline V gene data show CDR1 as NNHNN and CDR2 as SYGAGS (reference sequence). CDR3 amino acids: CASGTGGGDYTF. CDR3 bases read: TGTGCCAGCGGTACAGGGGGCGGGGACTACACC.

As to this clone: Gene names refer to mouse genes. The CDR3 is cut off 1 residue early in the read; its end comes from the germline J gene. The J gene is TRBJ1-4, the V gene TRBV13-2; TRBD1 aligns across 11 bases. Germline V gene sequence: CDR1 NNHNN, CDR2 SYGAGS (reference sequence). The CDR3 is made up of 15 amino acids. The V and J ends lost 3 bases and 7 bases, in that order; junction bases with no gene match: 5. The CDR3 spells CASGGRDRGSERLFF. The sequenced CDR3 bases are TGTGCCAGCGGTGGCCGGGACAGGGGGAGCGAAAGATTATTT.

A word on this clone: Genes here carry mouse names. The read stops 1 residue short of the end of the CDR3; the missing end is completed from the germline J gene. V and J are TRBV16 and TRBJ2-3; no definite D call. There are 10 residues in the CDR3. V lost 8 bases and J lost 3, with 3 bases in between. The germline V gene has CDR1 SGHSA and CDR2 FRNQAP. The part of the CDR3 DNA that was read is TGTGCAAGCGGAGCAGAAACGCTGTAT. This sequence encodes CASGAETLY. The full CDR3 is CASGAETLYF.